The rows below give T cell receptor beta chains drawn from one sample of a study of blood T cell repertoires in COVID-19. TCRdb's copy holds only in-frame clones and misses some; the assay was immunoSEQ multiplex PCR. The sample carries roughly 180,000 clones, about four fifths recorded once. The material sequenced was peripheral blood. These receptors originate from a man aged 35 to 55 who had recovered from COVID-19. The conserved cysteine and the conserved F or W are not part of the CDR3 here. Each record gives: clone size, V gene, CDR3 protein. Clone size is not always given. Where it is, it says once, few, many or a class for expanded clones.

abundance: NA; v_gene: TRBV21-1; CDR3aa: ATQQGTGELF
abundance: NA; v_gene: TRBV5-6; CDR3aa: ASSLAGNSPLH
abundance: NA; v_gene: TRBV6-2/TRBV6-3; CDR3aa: ASSSFLQGGDGYT
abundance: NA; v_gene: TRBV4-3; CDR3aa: ASSQDVAFYQPQH
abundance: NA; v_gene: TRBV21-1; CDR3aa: ASSKAGAGAYDYEQY
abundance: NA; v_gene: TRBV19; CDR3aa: ASSIVEGPGYT
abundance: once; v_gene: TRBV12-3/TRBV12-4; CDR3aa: ASSLAGGYEQY
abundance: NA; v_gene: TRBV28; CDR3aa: ASSLGLTGEQY
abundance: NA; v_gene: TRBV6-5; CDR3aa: ASSYSQGYTGELF
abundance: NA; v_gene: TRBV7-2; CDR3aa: ASSLRQDPNEKLF
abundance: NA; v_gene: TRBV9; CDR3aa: ASSPSGTDNSPLH
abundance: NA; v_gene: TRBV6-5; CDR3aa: ASRLTGISNQPQH
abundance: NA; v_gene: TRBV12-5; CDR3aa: ASERGGGYYEQY
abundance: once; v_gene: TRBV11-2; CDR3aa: ASSSQGRETQY
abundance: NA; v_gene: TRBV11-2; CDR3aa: ASGKWTAYEQY
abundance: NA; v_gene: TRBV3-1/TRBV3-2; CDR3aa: ASSALAGVSYEQY
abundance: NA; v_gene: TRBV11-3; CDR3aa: ASSQTGTGELF
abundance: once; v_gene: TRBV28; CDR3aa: ASSTQGTVYEQY
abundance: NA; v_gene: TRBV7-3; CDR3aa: ASTPGQGGEQF
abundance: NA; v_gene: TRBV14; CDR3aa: ASSQVSDTQY
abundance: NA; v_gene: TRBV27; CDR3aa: ASSLGQGAYEQF
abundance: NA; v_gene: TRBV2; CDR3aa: ASTGTSGSFNEQF
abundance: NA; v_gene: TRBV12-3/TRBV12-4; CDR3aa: ASEGRGYEQY
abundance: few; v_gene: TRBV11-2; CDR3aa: ASSNQGHGELF
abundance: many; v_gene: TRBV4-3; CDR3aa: ASSQDLRQGADYGYT
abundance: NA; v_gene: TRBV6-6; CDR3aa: ASSYPGSPYGYT
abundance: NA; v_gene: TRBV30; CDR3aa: ARREYTGELF
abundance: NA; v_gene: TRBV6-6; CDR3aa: ASSYEAGRNEKLF
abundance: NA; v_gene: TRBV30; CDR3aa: AWSTSGKHTGELF
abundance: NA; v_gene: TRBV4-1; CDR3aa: ASSPLAGGPSADTQY
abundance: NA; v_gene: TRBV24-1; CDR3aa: ASPGQGTKVDTQY
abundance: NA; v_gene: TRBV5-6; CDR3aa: ASSLEPGGYT